This T cell receptor beta chain appears in the sequencing data of a study of high-grade serous ovarian cancer treatment subgroups. Across the whole study: On average, approximately 15,000 reads and 6,000 to 8,000 unique TCR beta rearrangements were obtained per sample.

The CDR3 covers 13 residues. Germline CDR1 reads SGHAT; CDR2 reads FQDESV (reference sequence). V lost 7 bases and J lost 1, with 10 bases in between. Findings of the study overall: The analyses considered CDR3 and ignored CDR1 and CDR2. These tumor repertoires lack spatial information from bulk sequencing. Tumors within one patient showed repertoire similarity of roughly 0.11 to 0.79.

Tumor samples were taken before definitive surgery or chemotherapy. Data came from immunoSEQ multiplex PCR; TCRdb stores just in-frame clones and leaves some out. The profile shows roughly 20,000 clones, roughly four fifths of them singletons. This clone was seen more than once but under ten times. Its cognate antigen is unknown. The chain is built from TRBV11-1 and TRBJ1-1; a possible D gene is TRBD1 (5 bases). This sequence was found in a human donor with high-grade serous ovarian cancer. Sequenced input: tumor tissue. The CDR3 sequence: CASKRQRNTEAFF. For the CDR3, the DNA is TGTGCCAGCAAACGACAGAGGAACACTGAAGCTTTCTTT.